The rows below give T cell receptor beta chains drawn from one sample of a study of shared clonotypes between healthy human individuals. Clones were sequenced by immunoSEQ multiplex PCR, and TCRdb holds only the in-frame ones, with some missing. Altogether about 2.3 million clones are present, approximately 93% being singletons, with the ten largest covering about 0.39%. The sample consisted of naive CD4+ T cells from PBMCs. The receptors derive from a man aged 18 to 30 in good health. Some clones in this sample may be carry-over from other donors' samples. CDR3s include the opening cysteine and the closing phenylalanine or tryptophan. D genes are given only for firm matches. Size values are once, few and many counts, or a class for expanded clones, and some rows have none.

14	TRBV19	.	TRBJ1-2	TRBD1	TGTGCCAGTAGGGACAGGGGGCCCAACTATGGCTACACCTTC	CASRDRGPNYGYTF
15	TRBV4-3	.	TRBJ1-1	.	TGCGCCAGCAGCCCCATGTTGGGACCCAACACTGAAGCTTTCTTT	CASSPMLGPNTEAFF
16	TRBV5-1	once	TRBJ2-2	.	TGCGCCAGCAGCTTAGACAGCCTACGGAACACCGGGGAGCTGTTTTTT	CASSLDSLRNTGELFF
15	TRBV5-1	.	TRBJ1-1	TRBD1	TGCGCCAGCTCCTTCGTAGGGGGCGATGGTACTGAAGCTTTCTTT	CASSFVGGDGTEAFF
14	TRBV14	.	TRBJ2-3	.	TGTGCCAGCAGCCAAACCATACTAGTTGATACGCAGTATTTT	CASSQTILVDTQYF
15	TRBV9	.	TRBJ1-2	.	TGTGCCAGCAGCGCCAAGACAGACTCTAACTATGGCTACACCTTC	CASSAKTDSNYGYTF
13	TRBV4-2	once	TRBJ2-3	.	TGTGCCAGCAGCCCAGGGGCGCCAGATACGCAGTATTTT	CASSPGAPDTQYF
16	TRBV10-3	.	TRBJ1-1	TRBD1	TGTGCCATCAGTGAAAGGACAGGGGGCGCCAACACTGAAGCTTTCTTT	CAISERTGGANTEAFF
15	TRBV18	.	TRBJ1-4	.	TGTGCCAGCTCACCGACAGGTCCAACTAATGAAAAACTGTTTTTT	CASSPTGPTNEKLFF
14	TRBV7-9	.	TRBJ1-2	.	TGTGCCAGCAGCTTAACCCGGGGGAACTATGGCTACACCTTC	CASSLTRGNYGYTF
14	TRBV27	.	TRBJ2-7	.	TGTGCCAGCAGTTTATCCAGGGTGAATGCTGTGCAGTACTTC	CASSLSRVNAVQYF
15	TRBV11-2	.	TRBJ2-5	.	TGTGCCAGCAGCGGTATGCGGGGGCAGAAGGAGACCCAGTACTTC	CASSGMRGQKETQYF
14	TRBV7-9	.	TRBJ2-4	.	TGTGCCAGCAGCGTATCCGCGGTCGGGGGCATTCAGTACTTC	CASSVSAVGGIQYF
13	TRBV28	.	TRBJ2-5	TRBD1	TGTGCCAGTAAACCCAGGGGGTCAGAGACCCAGTACTTC	CASKPRGSETQYF
13	TRBV2	.	TRBJ1-2	.	TGTGCCAGCAGGACGCAATACGGCGGGGGCTACACCTTC	CASRTQYGGGYTF
15	TRBV7-7	.	TRBJ1-5	.	TGTGCCAGCAGCTCCGGAGCGGAGGGCAATCAGCCCCAGCATTTT	CASSSGAEGNQPQHF
14	TRBV11-2	.	TRBJ2-5	TRBD2	TGTGCCAGCAGCCTTAGCGGGACCCAAGAGACCCAGTACTTC	CASSLSGTQETQYF
13	TRBV7-9	.	TRBJ1-2	TRBD1	TGTGCCAGCTCCGAACCCAGGGGGTATGGCTACACCTTC	CASSEPRGYGYTF
12	TRBV2	.	TRBJ1-3	.	TGTGGCAGTACAGCCTCTGGAAACACCATATATTTT	CGSTASGNTIYF
14	TRBV9	.	TRBJ1-3	.	TGTGCCAGCAGCGGACAGGTGGCTGGAAACACCATATATTTT	CASSGQVAGNTIYF
16	TRBV4-1	.	TRBJ2-6	.	TGCGCCAGCAGCCAAGATAGGGGCTCTGGGGCCAACGTCCTGACTTTC	CASSQDRGSGANVLTF
15	TRBV27	.	TRBJ2-7	.	TGTGCCAGCAGTCGGAAGCTAGCGACCTCCTACGAGCAGTACTTC	CASSRKLATSYEQYF
15	TRBV5-7	.	TRBJ2-1	.	TGTGCCAGCAGCCTGAACCGGGCGATCTACAATGAGCAGTTCTTC	CASSLNRAIYNEQFF
15	TRBV28	.	TRBJ2-7	TRBD1	TGTGCCAGCAGTCCCCCCGGGACAGGACTGTACGAGCAGTACTTC	CASSPPGTGLYEQYF
13	TRBV7-2	few	TRBJ1-2	.	TGTGCCAGCAGCTTTCCGGTGGGCTATGGCTACACCTTC	CASSFPVGYGYTF
14	TRBV25-1	.	TRBJ2-4	.	TGTGCCAGCAGTGTCCCGGGAACGCTGGCGATTCAGTACTTC	CASSVPGTLAIQYF
14	TRBV5-1	.	TRBJ2-7	.	TGCGCCAGCAGCTTGGGAGTGTCTTCGTACGAGCAGTACTTC	CASSLGVSSYEQYF
16	TRBV15	.	TRBJ1-1	.	TGTGCCACCAGCAGAGTGATGGGGGGCGCAGGCTCTGAAGCTTTCTTT	CATSRVMGGAGSEAFF
15	TRBV7-9	.	TRBJ2-7	.	TGTGCCAGCAGCTTAGCTTTAGGACCCCGACGCGAGCAGTACTTC	CASSLALGPRREQYF
15	TRBV5-1	.	TRBJ2-5	TRBD1	TGCGCCAGCAGCCCGACAGGGGCTGTAGAAGAGACCCAGTACTTC	CASSPTGAVEETQYF
15	TRBV16	once	TRBJ2-4	.	TGTGCCAGCAGCCGCGTTGAAGGCGGCAAAAACATTCAGTACTTC	CASSRVEGGKNIQYF
14	TRBV5-1	once	TRBJ1-1	TRBD1	TGCGCCAGCAGCGGACAGGGTGGGGACACTGAAGCTTTCTTT	CASSGQGGDTEAFF
15	TRBV7-6	.	TRBJ2-3	TRBD1	TGTGCCAGCAGCTTGAACAGGGGGCATACAGATACGCAGTATTTT	CASSLNRGHTDTQYF
14	TRBV7-3	.	TRBJ2-3	.	TGTGCCAGCAGTGAAAGGACCCGCACAGATACGCAGTATTTT	CASSERTRTDTQYF
15	TRBV19	.	TRBJ1-5	.	TGTGCCAGTAGTATAATCGGGGAGCTATATCAGCCCCAGCATTTT	CASSIIGELYQPQHF
14	TRBV6-1	.	TRBJ2-5	.	TGTGCCAGCAGTGAACTTGGGCAGCTGGTCACCCAGTACTTC	CASSELGQLVTQYF
13	TRBV15	.	TRBJ2-7	.	TGTGCCACCAGCAGAGATTTTGAGGGCGAGCAGTACTTC	CATSRDFEGEQYF
15	TRBV7-6	.	TRBJ2-1	TRBD2	TGTGCCAGCAGCTCCCTAGCGGGAGGGTACAATGAGCAGTTCTTC	CASSSLAGGYNEQFF
12	TRBV28	.	TRBJ1-1	.	TGTGCCAGCAGTTTAGTGGGGGGTGAAGCTTTCTTT	CASSLVGGEAFF
16	TRBV18	.	TRBJ2-2	.	TGTGCCAGCTCACCCAAGACAGGAGGCAACACCGGGGAGCTGTTTTTT	CASSPKTGGNTGELFF
13	TRBV29-1	.	TRBJ1-1	TRBD1	TGCAGCTCCGGACAGGGATATAACACTGAAGCTTTCTTT	CSSGQGYNTEAFF